Presented here are 18 T cell receptor beta chains from one specimen sequenced in a study of metastatic and nonmetastatic thyroid tumors (TCRdb year 2020). The library came from PCR. Sequencing was performed on an Illumina HiSeq 4000. TCRdb handled the public reads itself, with Q25 trimming in fastp and clone calling in MiXCR, and kept productive beta chains. For this sample there are 30,000 or so clones; 25% appear just once. Of the sample, less than 9.5% is held by the ten largest clones. No patient had received any treatment before thyroid surgery. The sequencing sample was made of blood. The receptors come from a female donor with papillary thyroid cancer or a benign thyroid nodule (not recorded which). Some clones in this sample may be carry-over from other donors' samples.

V and J are TRBV9 and TRBJ2-7; the match to TRBD1 covers 7 bases. The end of the DNA aligns better with TRBJ2-1, so the J call may be wrong. The CDR3 covers 14 residues. Germline V gene lookup returns CDR1 SGDLS and CDR2 YYNGEE. The CDR3 protein is CASSTGQTTYEQFF. CDR3 coding DNA: TGTGCCAGCAGTACGGGACAGACAACCTACGAGCAGTTCTTC.

This clone appeared once. The J gene is TRBJ2-7, the V gene TRBV20-1; 8 bases line up with TRBD2. J gave up 2 bases and V 3 bases, and 27 bases lay outside the gene matches. The CDR3 totals 21 residues. Germline V gives CDR1 DFQATT, CDR2 SNEGSKA (reference sequence). The CDR3 region has the DNA TGCAGTGCTAGGGATGTCGGTCGGGGGGGAGATCTTGATGGGGTTCCCTACGAGCAGTACTTC. Amino acids: CSARDVGRGGDLDGVPYEQYF.

This clone was seen only a few times. The chain links TRBV6-7 to TRBJ2-5, with 8 nucleotides matching TRBD1. TRBV6-7 is designated an ORF whose function remains uncertain. The CDR3 is made up of 13 amino acids. V trimming: 4 bases; J trimming: 2 bases; junction bases outside the gene matches: 0. The CDR3 region has the DNA TGTGCCAGCAGTTGGGACAGGCAAGAGACCCAGTACTTC. Encoded protein: CASSWDRQETQYF.

Points on this clone: A junction boundary mismatches the germline segment, possibly from a read error. This chain joins TRBV5-1 and TRBJ2-7; D may be TRBD1 or TRBD2 (5 bases each). The CDR3 runs to 14 residues. From germline, CDR1 is SGHRS and CDR2 YFSETQ. The CDR3 DNA reads TGCGCCAGCATCTTGGGGGACGCGAACTCCGAGCAGTACTTC. Protein product: CASILGDANSEQYF.

About this clone: An end of the junction differs from the germline gene, which may be a read error. The genes are TRBV27 and TRBJ2-1; the match to TRBD1 covers 11 bases. The CDR3 extends over 15 amino acids. Germline V gene data show CDR1 as MNHEY and CDR2 as SMNVEV (reference sequence). The CDR3 sequence is CANSHGQGAPNEQFF. The CDR3 DNA reads as TGTGCCAACAGTCACGGACAGGGGGCCCCCAATGAGCAGTTCTTC.

This clone was detected ten times or more. V gene TRBV5-1 combines with J gene TRBJ1-1; possibly TRBD1 for D (5 bases). Germline V lookup: CDR1 SGHRS, CDR2 YFSETQ. CDR3 size: 14 residues. Trimming pared 0 bases from V and 3 bases from J, leaving 9 bases between. The CDR3 coding sequence is TGCGCCAGCAGCTTGGTGGGGCAGGACACTGAAGCTTTCTTT. Translation gives CASSLVGQDTEAFF.

This clone is deemed medium-sized. The chain joins TRBV6-1 to TRBJ2-1, with a possible D match to TRBD1 (6 bases). This CDR3 contains 12 residues. Germline CDR1 and CDR2: MNHNS and SASEGT. V lost 5 bases, J lost 4 bases, and 6 bases lay in between. CDR3 sequence: CASSTGYNEQFF. In DNA form, the CDR3 reads TGTGCCAGCAGTACAGGGTACAATGAGCAGTTCTTC.

As for this clone: Germline and junction disagree at one end, which may indicate a read error. This sample also contains other DNA sequences that code for the same CDR3. V gene TRBV5-1 combines with J gene TRBJ2-7; D may be TRBD1 (6 bases). In germline, CDR1 is SGHRS, CDR2 YFSETQ. The CDR3 loop spans 14 amino acids. Written as DNA, the CDR3 is TGCGCAAGCAGCTTGACGGGACAAATATACGAGCAGTACTTC. Translation gives CASSLTGQIYEQYF.

In regard to this clone: This clone may be a read error of a much larger clone one base away. Additional DNA sequences in this sample encode the identical CDR3. The CDR3 region has the DNA TGTGCCAGCAGCCAGGGGACACCGGGTAATGAGCAGTTTTTC. This gives the protein CASSQGTPGNEQFF. The chain uses TRBV3-1 and TRBJ2-1; TRBD1 is a possible D gene (6 bases). This CDR3 comprises 14 residues. Germline V gene sequence: CDR1 LGHDT, CDR2 YNNKEL (reference sequence).

Ten or more counts support this clone. The chain joins TRBV12-3 or TRBV12-4 to TRBJ1-1; D remains ambiguous. Between the trimmed V and J ends, which lost 1 base and 1 base, there was a span of 4 bases. There are 13 residues in the CDR3. CDR3: CASSLVPNTEAFF. DNA of the CDR3: TGTGCCAGCAGTTTAGTGCCGAACACTGAAGCTTTCTTT.

Many counts were recorded for this clone. The rearrangement links TRBV7-2 to TRBJ2-1, with TRBD2 as a possible D gene (6 bases). CDR3 size: 14 residues. Trimming took 6 bases from V and 7 from J, leaving 16 bases between them. CDR1 is SGHTA, CDR2 FQGNSA, per germline. The CDR3 DNA sequence: TGTGCCAGCAGGAGCGGGCGGCGGGCGAATGAGCAGTTCTTC. Its translation: CASRSGRRANEQFF.

Remarks on this clone: A much larger clone is a single base away; this may be a read error. This chain connects TRBV20-1 to TRBJ1-1; TRBD1 matches at 8 bases. The CDR3 is 12 residues long. V lost 6 bases and J lost 6; bases outside the gene matches: 6. Germline V gives CDR1 DFQATT, CDR2 SNEGSKA (reference sequence). CDR3 loop: CSAQDRAAEAFF. DNA for the CDR3: TGCAGTGCCCAGGACAGGGCTGCTGAAGCTTTCTTT.

In this sample, this clone turned up many times. This chain joins TRBV5-1 and TRBJ2-3, with D tentatively TRBD2 (5 bases). The CDR3 has 12 residues. V shed 4 bases and J shed 6 bases, with 9 bases lying between them. The germline gives CDR1 SGHRS, CDR2 YFSETQ. The CDR3 DNA follows: TGCGCCAGCAGCAGCGGTCTGGATACGCAGTATTTT. It codes for CASSSGLDTQYF.

The chain employs TRBV5-1 and TRBJ2-7; D is tentatively TRBD1 or TRBD2 (5 bases each). The CDR3 sequence is 13 residues long. The ends were cut back, 4 bases at V and 5 bases at J, with 13 bases in the middle. Germline assignment: CDR1 SGHRS and CDR2 YFSETQ. The CDR3 sequence is CASSPVGANEQYF. The DNA of the CDR3 is TGCGCCAGCAGCCCCGTCGGGGCTAACGAGCAGTACTTC.

The chain couples TRBV5-1 to TRBJ2-7; 7 positions agree with TRBD1. CDR1 is SGHRS, CDR2 YFSETQ, per germline. CDR3 length equals 14 residues. The J segment lost 6 bases and the V segment lost 4 bases, leaving 10 bases of the junction unmatched. The CDR3: CASSTGQAGGEQYF. CDR3 bases: TGCGCCAGCAGCACTGGACAGGCCGGAGGCGAGCAGTACTTC.

This clone was observed a few times. The rearrangement uses TRBV4-1 and TRBJ2-3; 11 bases agree with TRBD1. Germline values: CDR1 MGHRA, CDR2 YSYEKL. This CDR3 contains 20 residues. The V gene end was trimmed by 4 bases and the J gene end by 2 bases; junction bases not matched to a gene: 17. The CDR3: CASSRSGTGGLAGVTDTQYF. The CDR3 nucleotides read TGCGCCAGCAGCCGTTCCGGGACAGGGGGTTTAGCGGGCGTCACAGATACGCAGTATTTT.

V and J are TRBV6-1 and TRBJ2-2; 8 nucleotides align to TRBD2. The CDR3 runs to 15 residues. The germline V gene has CDR1 MNHNS and CDR2 SASEGT. J gave up 4 bases and V 10 bases, and 11 bases lay outside the gene matches. CDR3 amino acids: CATRSGDFVTGELFF. Written as DNA, the CDR3 is TGTGCCACTCGTAGCGGGGACTTCGTCACCGGGGAGCTGTTTTTT.

This clone was detected ten times or more. One base away lies a much larger clone, so this may be a sequencing read error. The V call is TRBV20-1, the J call TRBJ1-5; tentative D call: TRBD1 (5 bases). CDR1 is DFQATT, CDR2 SNEGSKA, per germline (reference sequence). This CDR3 comprises 13 residues. Trimming took off 6 bases at V and 5 bases at J, with 14 bases between the two ends. The CDR3 DNA reads TGCAGTGCAACCGGGACGGAGGATCAGCCCCAGCATTTT. The encoded protein is CSATGTEDQPQHF.